The clone carrying this TCR beta chain showed up just once. Its antigen is not identified. The data belong to a study of T-cell memory formation after mild COVID-19. The germline V and J ends were trimmed by 6 bases and 4 bases, with 15 bases remaining between them. There are 14 residues in the CDR3. TCRalpha and TCRbeta libraries used 5'RACE with constant-segment primers and UMIs. Each CDR3 protein gets one entry after TCRdb re-called the 5' RACE reads with MiXCR. Here the sample spans about 400,000 distinct CDR3 sequences, over 15% being singletons. Notes on the study in general: CD4/CD8 balance characterized clones contracting day 15 to 85, and CD4+ skew characterized later expanders. Cross-reactive memory apparently joined, as some responding clones appeared in pre-infection memory.

The receptor was derived from a man aged 18 to 29 who had mild COVID-19 (a few samples of this study predate the infection). Cell type and time point are not known. J is TRBJ1-2 and V is TRBV12-3 or TRBV12-4; maybe TRBD1 (5 bases). Sequencing was done on a sample of PBMCs or a T cell subset sorted from them (not recorded which). The CDR3 region is CASSRDLTLYGYTF. Here the CDR3 DNA reads TGTGCCAGCAGCAGGGACCTCACCCTCTATGGCTACACCTTC.